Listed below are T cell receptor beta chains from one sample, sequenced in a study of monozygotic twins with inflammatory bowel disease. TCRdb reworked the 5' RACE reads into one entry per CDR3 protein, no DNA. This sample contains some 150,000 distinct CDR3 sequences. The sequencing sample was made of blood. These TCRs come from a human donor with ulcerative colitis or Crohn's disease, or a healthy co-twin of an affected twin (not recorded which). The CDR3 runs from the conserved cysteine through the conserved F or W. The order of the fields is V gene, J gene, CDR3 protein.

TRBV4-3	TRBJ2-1	CASSQDRRQGVDNEQFF
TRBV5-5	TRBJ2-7	CASSYYGGPYEQYF
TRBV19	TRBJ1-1	CASSGELGTEAFF
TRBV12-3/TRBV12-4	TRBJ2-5	CASRDSSQETQYF
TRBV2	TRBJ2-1	CASSESGTSGSNEQFF
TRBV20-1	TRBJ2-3	CSAFISASTDTQYF
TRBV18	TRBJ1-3	CASSPRMEGQSHSGNTIYF
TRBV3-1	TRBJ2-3	CASSLPTAGTSTDTQYF
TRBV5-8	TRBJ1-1	CASSKGQDYRAFF
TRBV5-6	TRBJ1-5	CASSPDRGHRPQHF
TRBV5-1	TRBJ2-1	CASSWTSGTYNEQFF
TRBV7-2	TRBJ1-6	CASSLVGRDNSPLHF
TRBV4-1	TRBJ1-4	CASSQGRMGGSEKLFF
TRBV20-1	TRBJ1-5	CSVLRGMSNQPQHF
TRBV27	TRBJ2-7	CASSPPPDDTGAGVEQYF
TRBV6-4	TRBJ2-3	CASSAVLFTDTQYF
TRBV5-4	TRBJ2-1	CASSPTRTSGTLEQFF
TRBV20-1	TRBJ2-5	CSARPRVWGSGETQYF
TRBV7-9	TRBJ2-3	CASNRAPTGTDTQYF
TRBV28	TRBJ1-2	CASSQMTLQGGIYGYTF
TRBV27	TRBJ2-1	CASSLGYYNEQFF
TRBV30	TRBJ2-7	CAWSVNRGYEQYF
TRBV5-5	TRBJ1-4	CASSERQERGEKLFF
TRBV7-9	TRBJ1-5	CASSRLTERSNQPQHF
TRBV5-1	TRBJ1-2	CASSYTAKGYTF
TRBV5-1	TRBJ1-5	CASSLGDRENQPQHF
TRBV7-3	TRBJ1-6	CASSLNSPLHF
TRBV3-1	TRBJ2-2	CASSQLYRGNTGEPFF
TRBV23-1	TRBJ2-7	CASSQSPFRVIREQYF
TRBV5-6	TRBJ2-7	CASSLRGTTPYEQYF
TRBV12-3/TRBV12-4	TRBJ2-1	CASTWRAFYNEQFF
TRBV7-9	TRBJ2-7	CASSLGLSVSYEQYF
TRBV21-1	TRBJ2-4	CASRRHGAKNIQYF
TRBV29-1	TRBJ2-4	CSASGGLAKNIQYF
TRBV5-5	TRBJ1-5	CASSFQQTGTGIKPQHF
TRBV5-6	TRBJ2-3	CASRPLAGGPISTDTQYF
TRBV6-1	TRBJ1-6	CASSQEGDNSPLHF
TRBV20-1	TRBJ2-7	CSAPGTATHEQYF
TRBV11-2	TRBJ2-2	CASNPMGGLRPGELFF
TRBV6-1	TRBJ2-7	CASQHSGTGYEQYF
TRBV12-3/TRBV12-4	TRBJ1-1	CASSGGDLNTEAFF
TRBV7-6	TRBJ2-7	CASSLSPPQRVSSYEQYF
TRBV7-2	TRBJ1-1	CASSLWGSTEAFF
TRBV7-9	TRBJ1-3	CASSLTQTGNTTYF
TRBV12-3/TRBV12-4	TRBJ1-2	CASSPSTSIYGYTF
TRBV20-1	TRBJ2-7	CSAREPGTEPYEQYF
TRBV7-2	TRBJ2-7	CASSFRQGDYEQYF
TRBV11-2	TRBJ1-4	CASSFFVGQGEKLFF
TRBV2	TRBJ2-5	CASGSSYQETQYF
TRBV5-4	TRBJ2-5	CASSLDKRGSIGQETQYF
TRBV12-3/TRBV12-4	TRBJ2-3	CASSLVLSTDTQYF
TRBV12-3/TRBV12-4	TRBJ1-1	CASSRNTGSKAFF
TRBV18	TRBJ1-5	CASSATFSGGADNQPQHF
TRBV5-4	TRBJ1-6	CASTLGGSYNSPLHF
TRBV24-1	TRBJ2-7	CATSGGQGGGFEQYF
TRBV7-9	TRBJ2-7	CASLGLDYEQYF
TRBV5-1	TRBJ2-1	CASSFGAGSYNEQFF